The 21 T cell receptor beta chains below were found in one sample sequenced in a study of blood T cell repertoires in COVID-19. Method: immunoSEQ multiplex PCR; TCRdb's copy keeps in-frame clones and lacks some. The profile shows about 280,000 clones, 85% of them singletons. Sequencing was performed on peripheral blood. Receptor source: a human donor in a cohort sampled during active COVID-19.

This clone showed up just once. The CDR3 DNA sequence: TGTGCCAGCAGCATCCGGGACTCCCGGGGCAATGAGCAGTTCTTC. Translating it yields CASSIRDSRGNEQFF. The chain employs TRBV7-2 and TRBJ2-1; perhaps TRBD2 as D (6 bases). This CDR3 spans 15 amino acids. V gave up 5 bases and J gave up 6 bases, with 17 bases separating them. CDR1 and CDR2 from the germline V gene are SGHTA and FQGNSA.

This clone showed up just once. The V and J genes are TRBV10-3 and TRBJ1-3; D is unresolved. CDR3 length equals 12 residues. Germline CDR1 is ENHRY and CDR2 is SYGVKD. The V end lost 6 bases, the J end lost 2 bases, and 5 bases lay between the germline ends. CDR3 region: CAISDTGNTIYF. CDR3 bases: TGTGCCATCAGCGACACTGGAAACACCATATATTTT.

The chain has TRBV6-5 and TRBJ2-5; perhaps TRBD1 as D (6 bases). This CDR3 has 14 amino acids. Trimming removed 5 bases from V and 1 base from J, with 11 bases in between. CDR1 and CDR2 (germline): MNHEY, SVGAGI. CDR3 loop: CASSNRVVQETQYF. The DNA for the CDR3 is TGTGCCAGCAGTAACAGGGTTGTCCAAGAGACCCAGTACTTC.

This clone was seen only once. This chain uses TRBV28 with TRBJ1-2; perhaps TRBD1 as D (5 bases). Germline CDR1 and CDR2: MDHEN and SYDVKM. Trimming cost V 5 bases and J 4 bases, with 20 bases left between them. This CDR3 has 16 amino acids. The CDR3 nucleotides are TGTGCCAGCAGTCCCGGCGGGACTCCAAATAGCTATGGCTACACCTTC. It encodes CASSPGGTPNSYGYTF.

J is TRBJ1-1 and V is TRBV9, with D possibly being TRBD1 (6 bases). This CDR3 comprises 13 residues. V lost 1 base and J 6 bases, leaving 10 bases between the germline ends. Germline V gene sequence: CDR1 SGDLS, CDR2 YYNGEE. The chain's CDR3 is CASSVRPGAEAFF. CDR3 DNA sequence: TGTGCCAGCAGCGTACGACCAGGGGCTGAAGCTTTCTTT. Using reference TRBV9 and TRBJ1-1 for the parts outside the CDR3, the full variable domain is DSGVTQTPKHLITATGQRVTLRCSPRSGDLSVYWYQQSLDQGLQFLIQYYNGEERAKGNILERFSAQQFPDLHSELNLSSLELGDSALYFCASSVRPGAEAFFGQGTRLTVV.

The chain joins TRBV5-1 to TRBJ2-3, with 11 bases fitting TRBD2. This CDR3 region has 15 residues. Germline V gene lookup returns CDR1 SGHRS and CDR2 YFSETQ. V was clipped by 4 bases and J by 4 bases; unmatched bases: 5. This chain's CDR3 is CASSRIAGGADTQYF. In nucleotides, the CDR3 is TGCGCCAGCAGCCGGATAGCGGGAGGGGCAGATACGCAGTATTTT.

J is TRBJ1-2 and V is TRBV6-2 or TRBV6-3, with D possibly being TRBD1 (6 bases). V was trimmed by 5 bases and J by 4 bases, leaving 11 bases between them. The length of the CDR3 is 13 residues. Germline V CDR1 and CDR2: MNHEY, SVGEGT. CDR3 loop: CASSHDRRYGYTF. The CDR3 DNA follows: TGTGCCAGCAGTCATGACAGGCGCTATGGCTACACCTTC.

The V and J genes are TRBV5-6 and TRBJ2-1; D remains unclear. Germline V gene lookup returns CDR1 SGHDT and CDR2 YYEEEE. V was clipped by 0 bases and J by 4 bases, with 14 bases between them. This CDR3 contains 16 residues. In DNA, the CDR3 is TGTGCCAGCAGCTTGGGCAACTTGCCTACGTACAATGAGCAGTTCTTC. Protein product: CASSLGNLPTYNEQFF.

This chain connects TRBV7-9 to TRBJ1-1, with a possible D match to TRBD1 (6 bases). This CDR3 is 14 amino acids long. Trimming took 5 bases from V and 4 from J, leaving 14 bases between them. Germline CDR1 reads SEHNR; CDR2 reads FQNEAQ (reference sequence). DNA for the CDR3: TGTGCCAGCAGCCCGAACAGGGAAACCACTGAAGCTTTCTTT. Its protein product is CASSPNRETTEAFF.

This clone was observed once. V and J are TRBV5-1 and TRBJ2-7, with a tentative D call TRBD1 (6 bases). The CDR3 sequence is 13 residues long. CDR1 SGHRS and CDR2 YFSETQ come from the germline V gene. Trimming took off 4 bases at V and 3 bases at J, with 11 bases between the two ends. The CDR3 region has the DNA TGCGCCAGCAGCCTAGGACAGAGCTACGAGCAGTACTTC. The encoded protein is CASSLGQSYEQYF. The variable domain in full, with the rest retrieved from reference TRBV5-1 and TRBJ2-7, is KAGVTQTPRYLIKTRGQQVTLSCSPISGHRSVSWYQQTPGQGLQFLFEYFSETQRNKGNFPGRFSGRQFSNSRSEMNVSTLELGDSALYLCASSLGQSYEQYFGPGTRLTVT.

DNA for the CDR3: TGCGCCAGCAGCCAAGACGGCGGGGACTTAAGCTCCTATAATTCACCCCTCCACTTT. Translating gives CASSQDGGDLSSYNSPLHF. The chain recombines TRBV4-1 with TRBJ1-6, with a weak D call TRBD1 (5 bases). Germline CDR1 MGHRA, CDR2 YSYEKL. Trimming cost V 0 bases and J 0 bases, with 15 bases left between them. CDR3 length equals 19 residues.

This sequence joins TRBV19 and TRBJ1-5; 10 bases map to TRBD1. CDR1 and CDR2 (germline): LNHDA, SQIVND (reference sequence). This CDR3 comprises 14 residues. V shed 3 bases and J 7 bases; nucleotides not matched to a gene: 3. The CDR3 region is CASSMTGGRQPQHF. CDR3 nucleotide sequence: TGTGCCAGTAGTATGACAGGGGGCCGGCAGCCCCAGCATTTT.

The chain joins TRBV7-3 to TRBJ2-3; TRBD2 matches at 7 bases. V gave up 5 bases and J gave up 2 bases; unmatched junction bases: 4. The CDR3 contains 14 residues. CDR1 and CDR2 (germline): SGHTA, FQGTGA. CDR3 bases: TGTGCCAGCAGCCCCGGACTAGTCACAGATACGCAGTATTTT. This encodes CASSPGLVTDTQYF.

The CDR3 reads CASKGTGGEKLFF. The CDR3, as DNA: TGTGCCAGTAAGGGTACAGGGGGTGAAAAACTGTTTTTT. This chain connects TRBV19 to TRBJ1-4; 8 positions agree with TRBD1. The germline gives CDR1 LNHDA, CDR2 SQIVND (reference sequence). The trim removed 7 bases at V and 7 bases at J, leaving 5 bases unmatched. The CDR3 consists of 13 residues. Together with reference TRBV19 and TRBJ1-4, the CDR3 gives the full variable domain: DGGITQSPKYLFRKEGQNVTLSCEQNLNHDAMYWYRQDPGQGLRLIYYSQIVNDFQKGDIAEGYSVSREKKESFPLTVTSAQKNPTAFYLCASKGTGGEKLFFGSGTQLSVL.

The chain uses TRBV19 and TRBJ2-2, with 11 positions matching TRBD2. Germline CDR1 reads LNHDA; CDR2 reads SQIVND (reference sequence). This CDR3 contains 14 residues. Trimming at V came to 7 bases and at J to 6 bases, leaving 4 bases not matched to a gene. The CDR3 here is CASKLAGVPGELFF. CDR3 nucleotides: TGTGCCAGTAAACTAGCGGGAGTTCCCGGGGAGCTGTTTTTT.

As regards this clone: Other DNA variants within this sample encode the same CDR3. This sequence joins TRBV19 and TRBJ1-1; D gene uncertain. CDR1 LNHDA and CDR2 SQIVND come from the germline V gene (reference sequence). V dropped 1 base and J dropped 7 bases, with 7 bases sitting between them. The CDR3 extends over 12 amino acids. The CDR3 loop reads CASSIGGLEAFF. Here the CDR3 DNA reads TGTGCCAGTAGTATAGGCGGGCTTGAAGCTTTCTTT.

The CDR3 DNA reads TGTGCCAGCTCTCCCCCCGCGGGAAGCACAGATACGCAGTATTTT. As protein: CASSPPAGSTDTQYF. The chain links TRBV18 to TRBJ2-3; D may be TRBD2 (6 bases). The CDR3 extends over 15 amino acids. V lost 6 bases, J lost 0 bases, and 13 bases lay in between. Germline V CDR1 and CDR2: KGHSH, LQKENI. Complete variable domain (other parts from reference TRBV18 and TRBJ2-3): NAGVMQNPRHLVRRRGQEARLRCSPMKGHSHVYWYRQLPEEGLKFMVYLQKENIIDESGMPKERFSAEFPKEGPSILRIQQVVRGDSAAYFCASSPPAGSTDTQYFGPGTRLTVL.

A few counts support this clone. J is TRBJ2-1 and V is TRBV3-1 (or the pseudogene TRBV3-2); maybe TRBD2 (6 bases). The CDR3 runs to 15 residues. The germline CDR1 and CDR2 sequences are LGHDT and YNNKEL (reference sequence). The V end lost 3 bases, the J end lost 8 bases, and 17 bases lay between the germline ends. CDR3 protein: CASSQYDGRGYEQFF. The CDR3 DNA follows: TGTGCCAGCAGCCAGTACGACGGTCGGGGGTATGAGCAGTTCTTC.

The chain carries TRBV7-3 and TRBJ2-2; possibly TRBD2 for D (6 bases). Trimming stripped 1 base from V and 1 base from J, with 10 bases between. The CDR3 is made up of 16 amino acids. The V gene's germline CDR1 is SGHTA and CDR2 FQGTGA. The CDR3 loop reads CASSLRASVNTGELFF. The CDR3 DNA reads TGTGCCAGCAGCTTAAGGGCTAGCGTGAACACCGGGGAGCTGTTTTTT.

The chain joins TRBV3-1 (or the pseudogene TRBV3-2) to TRBJ2-7; D uncertain. The CDR3 is 12 amino acids. CDR1 is LGHDT and CDR2 is YNNKEL in the germline V gene (reference sequence). Deletions cut 1 base from V and 3 bases from J, with 4 bases between. The CDR3 reads CASSQGDYEQYF. In DNA form, the CDR3 reads TGTGCCAGCAGCCAAGGAGACTACGAGCAGTACTTC.

V and J are TRBV7-2 and TRBJ2-5, with D perhaps TRBD2 (5 bases). This CDR3 spans 15 amino acids. Trimming removed 5 bases at V and 2 bases at J, with 15 bases between. Germline CDR1 SGHTA, CDR2 FQGNSA. The DNA of the CDR3 is TGTGCCAGCAGCCCCGGGGTTCTGTTACAAGAGACCCAGTACTTC. This encodes CASSPGVLLQETQYF.